Below are 29 T cell receptor beta chains sequenced from a single sample in a study of T cells in Graves' hyperthyroidism and ophthalmopathy. Amplified regions were TCR beta CDR3 sequences from RNA transcripts. In the first-round RT-PCR of the TCR CDR3, the HTBI primer set was used. TCRdb itself ran the multiplex PCR reads through MiXCR, one entry per CDR3 protein. The sample has more than 500,000 distinct CDR3 sequences; about 16% are singletons. The sample consisted of blood. These receptors all come from a young woman with Graves' hyperthyroidism.

In its sample, this clonotype was seen a few times. The chain links TRBV30 to TRBJ2-7; D gene uncertain. Trimming removed 4 bases from V and 3 bases from J, with 16 bases in between. From germline, CDR1 is GTSNPN and CDR2 SVGIG (reference sequence). The CDR3 has 14 amino acids. CDR3 DNA sequence: TGTGCCTGGACCAGGTTTACGCTTCTCTACGAGCAGTACTTC. Translation: CAWTRFTLLYEQYF.

The chain recombines TRBV15 with TRBJ2-1; 10 bases line up with TRBD2. From germline, CDR1 is LNHNV and CDR2 YYDKDF (reference sequence). The V segment lost 1 base and the J segment 7 bases; nucleotides outside the gene matches: 7. The CDR3 has 16 amino acids. The CDR3, as DNA: TGTGCCACCAGCAGAGCCTTAGCGGGAGGTTTGAATGAGCAGTTCTTC. It translates to CATSRALAGGLNEQFF.

This chain joins TRBV30 and TRBJ1-6; D uncertain. V was shortened by 0 bases and J by 10 bases, with 13 bases between the two germline ends. CDR3 length: 14 residues. Germline V gene lookup returns CDR1 GTSNPN and CDR2 SVGIG (reference sequence). CDR3 coding DNA: TGTGCCTGGAGTGTAAGACGGGAGAGCTCACCCCTCCACTTT. Residues: CAWSVRRESSPLHF.

The chain combines TRBV20-1 with TRBJ1-5; TRBD1 aligns across 9 bases. J was trimmed by 3 bases and V by 1 base; bases with no gene match: 1. The CDR3 covers 14 residues. Germline lookup yields CDR1 DFQATT and CDR2 SNEGSKA (reference sequence). The CDR3 region is CSARGDRDNQPQHF. CDR3 coding DNA: TGCAGTGCTAGAGGGGACAGGGACAATCAGCCCCAGCATTTT.

This clonotype was counted ten times or more. V gene TRBV2 combines with J gene TRBJ2-1, with 9 bases identical to TRBD2. The germline gives CDR1 SNHLY, CDR2 FYNNEI. This CDR3 region has 16 residues. Germline trimming cut 6 bases from V and 7 bases from J; bases unmatched to any gene: 13. CDR3 protein: CASSGLGGRAGNEQFF. The CDR3 DNA follows: TGTGCCAGCAGCGGACTCGGCGGGAGGGCGGGGAATGAGCAGTTCTTC.

The DNA of the CDR3 is TGCAGCGTTGATCTCGGGGGAGCCAAAAACATTCAGTACTTC. This encodes CSVDLGGAKNIQYF. J is TRBJ2-4 and V is TRBV29-1; a possible D gene is TRBD2 (6 bases). The V end was cut by 3 bases, the J end by 0 bases, with 9 bases between. Germline V gives CDR1 SQVTM, CDR2 ANQGSEA. This CDR3 spans 14 amino acids.

This chain uses TRBV6-1 with TRBJ2-5; TRBD2 matches 7 bases. This CDR3 region has 14 residues. V gave up 3 bases and J gave up 7 bases; unmatched junction bases: 8. In germline, CDR1 is MNHNS, CDR2 SASEGT. CDR3 nucleotide sequence: TGTGCCAGCAGTGATTTAACCCGGGGGGTGACCCAGTACTTC. This gives the protein CASSDLTRGVTQYF.

At least ten counts were recorded for this clonotype. This chain uses TRBV20-1 with TRBJ2-7, with no clear D. The germline CDR1 and CDR2 sequences are DFQATT and SNEGSKA (reference sequence). This CDR3 has 12 amino acids. Deletions cut 3 bases from V and 1 base from J, with 7 bases between. The CDR3 nucleotides read TGCAGTGCTAGTATTGCGTCCTACGAGCAGTACTTC. Amino acid sequence: CSASIASYEQYF.

This clonotype occurred many times. In nucleotides, the CDR3 is TGCAGTGCTAGTCCGGCGGGAGGGCCTAGTGAGCAGTTCTTC. Encoded protein: CSASPAGGPSEQFF. This chain connects TRBV20-1 to TRBJ2-1; 9 bases are shared with TRBD2. Germline CDR1 DFQATT, CDR2 SNEGSKA (reference sequence). The CDR3 extends over 14 amino acids. V trimming: 3 bases; J trimming: 9 bases; junction bases outside the gene matches: 9.

This clonotype was detected only once. The V and J genes are TRBV19 and TRBJ1-1; tentative D call: TRBD1 (5 bases). CDR1 and CDR2 (germline): LNHDA, SQIVND (reference sequence). Trimming removed 3 bases from V and 4 bases from J, with 9 bases in between. The CDR3 extends over 13 amino acids. The CDR3 reads CASSMVQGTEAFF. The CDR3 DNA follows: TGTGCCAGTAGTATGGTTCAGGGCACTGAAGCTTTCTTT.

This clonotype was counted a few times. The V and J genes are TRBV28 and TRBJ2-7; D is uncertain. CDR1 MDHEN and CDR2 SYDVKM come from the germline V gene. V dropped 7 bases and J dropped 0 bases, with 7 bases sitting between them. The CDR3 loop spans 12 amino acids. This chain's CDR3 is CASTVGSYEQYF. The CDR3 nucleotides are TGTGCCAGCACAGTGGGCTCCTACGAGCAGTACTTC.

This clonotype was counted many times. This chain uses TRBV3-1 with TRBJ2-4, with D perhaps matching TRBD2 (6 bases). The CDR3 is 15 amino acids. V was shortened by 4 bases and J by 0 bases, with 10 bases between the two germline ends. Germline V lookup: CDR1 LGHDT, CDR2 YNNKEL (reference sequence). The CDR3 DNA reads as TGTGCCAGCAGCCTCCGGGGACTAGCCAAAAACATTCAGTACTTC. Translated, it gives CASSLRGLAKNIQYF.

The V and J genes are TRBV20-1 and TRBJ2-7; weak D call: TRBD2 (5 bases). The CDR3 is made up of 16 amino acids. Germline V lookup: CDR1 DFQATT, CDR2 SNEGSKA (reference sequence). Trimming took off 0 bases at V and 4 bases at J, with 19 bases between the two ends. CDR3 coding DNA: TGCAGTGCTAGAGATTTCAGGCCCGGGATGGGGTACGAGCAGTACTTC. The encoded protein is CSARDFRPGMGYEQYF.

This clonotype was recorded at least ten times. The chain uses TRBV2 and TRBJ1-5; perhaps TRBD1 as D (5 bases). Germline-derived CDR1 and CDR2 are SNHLY and FYNNEI. The CDR3 length is 14 residues. Trimming left V 7 bases short and J 7 bases short, with 17 bases between. CDR3 protein: CASKRVQGRQPQHF. CDR3 in DNA: TGTGCCAGCAAACGGGTGCAGGGTAGACAGCCCCAGCATTTT. Full variable domain (missing parts from reference TRBV2 and TRBJ1-5): EPEVTQTPSHQVTQMGQEVILRCVPISNHLYFYWYRQILGQKVEFLVSFYNNEISEKSEIFDDQFSVERPDGSNFTLKIRSTKLEDSAMYFCASKRVQGRQPQHFGDGTRLSIL.

This rearrangement joins TRBV6-1 to TRBJ2-7; weak D call: TRBD1 (6 bases). V was clipped by 6 bases and J by 4 bases, with 19 bases between them. Germline V gives CDR1 MNHNS, CDR2 SASEGT. The CDR3 runs 15 residues. This CDR3 reads CASSLEQGTRYEQYF. CDR3 DNA: TGTGCCAGCAGCCTTGAGCAGGGGACGCGGTACGAGCAGTACTTC.

This clonotype was observed a handful of times. The genes are TRBV13 and TRBJ2-7, with 9 bases that match TRBD2. The CDR3 loop spans 15 amino acids. CDR1 is PRHDT and CDR2 is FYEKMQ in the germline V gene (reference sequence). Unmatched junction bases numbered 5, after V lost 2 bases and J lost 3 bases. The CDR3: CASSLSGGRVYEQYF. The CDR3 DNA reads as TGTGCCAGCAGCTTAAGCGGCGGGAGGGTCTACGAGCAGTACTTC.

The rearrangement links TRBV6-5 to TRBJ2-7; 7 nucleotides match TRBD1. J lost 2 bases, V lost 5 bases, and 6 bases had no gene match. Germline CDR1 MNHEY, CDR2 SVGAGI. There are 14 residues in the CDR3. CDR3 in amino acids: CASSATGSTYEQYF. The CDR3 DNA follows: TGTGCCAGCAGTGCGACAGGGTCCACCTACGAGCAGTACTTC.

The table lists this clonotype with many counts. The V call is TRBV12-3 or TRBV12-4, the J call TRBJ2-1, with 13 bases aligning to TRBD2. The V and J ends lost 3 bases and 8 bases, in that order; junction bases with no gene match: 7. The CDR3 consists of 16 residues. The CDR3 protein is CASSLVGLAGEDEQFF. The CDR3 nucleotides are TGTGCCAGCAGTTTGGTCGGACTAGCGGGAGAGGATGAGCAGTTCTTC.

The chain links TRBV6-1 to TRBJ2-7, with 7 bases fitting TRBD2. This CDR3 comprises 14 residues. Trimming removed 7 bases from V and 3 bases from J; junction bases left unmatched: 9. Germline V gene sequence: CDR1 MNHNS, CDR2 SASEGT. CDR3 coding DNA: TGTGCCAGCAATAGGGAGGGAACTTACTACGAGCAGTACTTC. It codes for CASNREGTYYEQYF.

This clonotype has a count of ten or more. The V call is TRBV6-1, the J call TRBJ2-7, with D possibly TRBD2 on 5 matching bases. V was shortened by 6 bases and J by 8 bases, with 20 bases between the two germline ends. Germline CDR1 and CDR2: MNHNS and SASEGT. The CDR3 consists of 14 residues. CDR3 coding DNA: TGTGCCAGCAGGATTAGCGCTACCGGAACTAAGCAGTACTTC. This sequence encodes CASRISATGTKQYF.

CDR3 sequence: CASSEGLAGGSGQFF. CDR3 nucleotides: TGTGCCAGCAGCGAGGGACTAGCGGGAGGGTCGGGGCAGTTCTTC. The chain links TRBV9 to TRBJ2-1, with 16 bases identical to TRBD2. Trimming at V came to 3 bases and at J to 12 bases, leaving 6 bases not matched to a gene. The CDR3 runs 15 residues. Germline V lookup: CDR1 SGDLS, CDR2 YYNGEE.

Many counts were recorded for this clonotype. V and J are TRBV5-1 and TRBJ2-7; D possibly corresponds to TRBD1 (6 bases). The CDR3 spans 11 residues. The germline V and J ends were trimmed by 7 bases and 4 bases, with 9 bases remaining between them. Germline V gene data show CDR1 as SGHRS and CDR2 as YFSETQ. In DNA, the CDR3 is TGCGCCAGCGGGGACAAATACGAGCAGTACTTC. It is translated as CASGDKYEQYF.

The gene calls are TRBV27 and TRBJ2-6; 12 bases fit TRBD1. The CDR3 has 17 amino acids. J gave up 4 bases and V 4 bases, and 5 bases lay outside the gene matches. CDR1 is MNHEY and CDR2 is SMNVEV in the germline V gene (reference sequence). CDR3 loop: CASSSPGQGAGANVLTF. For the CDR3, the DNA is TGTGCCAGCAGTTCTCCGGGACAGGGGGCCGGGGCCAACGTCCTGACTTTC.

This clonotype has just a few counts. This chain connects TRBV18 to TRBJ1-1; possible D gene TRBD1, 6 bases. CDR3 length: 13 amino acids. Germline V gene sequence: CDR1 KGHSH, CDR2 LQKENI. V dropped 1 base and J dropped 5 bases, with 8 bases sitting between them. The CDR3 sequence is CASSPQGVTEAFF. The DNA of the CDR3 is TGTGCCAGCTCACCACAGGGGGTAACTGAAGCTTTCTTT.

This clonotype occurred many times. The chain is built from TRBV6-1 and TRBJ2-5; 8 bases align to TRBD1. V shed 6 bases and J 4 bases; nucleotides not matched to a gene: 4. Germline assignment: CDR1 MNHNS and CDR2 SASEGT. CDR3 length equals 13 residues. CDR3 coding DNA: TGTGCCAGCAGAACAGGGGGTTCAGAGACCCAGTACTTC. The encoded protein is CASRTGGSETQYF.

This clonotype appeared many times. The chain joins TRBV20-1 to TRBJ2-7; 8 bases are a match to TRBD2. Per the germline V gene, CDR1 is DFQATT and CDR2 is SNEGSKA (reference sequence). There are 10 residues in the CDR3. The CDR3: CSSGSYEQYF. The DNA of the CDR3 is TGCAGCAGCGGGAGCTACGAGCAGTACTTC.

The sample holds many counts of this clonotype. CDR3 sequence: CASSLGGSGTGELFF. The CDR3 region has the DNA TGTGCCAGCAGTTTGGGAGGGAGTGGCACCGGGGAGCTGTTTTTT. J is TRBJ2-2 and V is TRBV28; 7 bases map to TRBD2. Germline CDR1 is MDHEN and CDR2 is SYDVKM. V was clipped by 3 bases and J by 4 bases; unmatched bases: 5. This CDR3 region has 15 residues.

This clonotype has only a few counts. V gene TRBV30 combines with J gene TRBJ2-3; D uncertain. V lost 1 base to trimming and J lost 2 bases, with 19 bases between them. Germline-derived CDR1 and CDR2 are GTSNPN and SVGIG (reference sequence). This CDR3 has 17 residues. The CDR3, as DNA: TGTGCCTGGAGTGATCTGGGCGTCCACACAATCACAGATACGCAGTATTTT. Its translation is CAWSDLGVHTITDTQYF.

This chain uses TRBV12-5 with TRBJ2-6, with 8 bases lining up with TRBD1. V gave up 6 bases and J gave up 3 bases; unmatched junction bases: 4. The CDR3 sequence is 15 residues long. Germline CDR1 reads LGHNT; CDR2 reads FRNRAP. The CDR3 region has the DNA TGTGCTAGTGGGTTGACAGGGGTTGGGGCCAACGTCCTGACTTTC. Encoded protein: CASGLTGVGANVLTF.